This entry lists 25 T cell receptor beta chains sequenced from one sample in a study of blood T cell repertoires in COVID-19. The table came from immunoSEQ multiplex PCR; TCRdb's copy has only in-frame clones and leaves some out. The sample yields hundreds of thousands of clones, roughly 87% seen once. The sample was peripheral blood. The receptor source for this set is a woman between 18 and 29 years old who had recovered from COVID-19.

Here the CDR3 DNA reads TGTGCCAGCAGTCTGACTCCGGGACAGGGGGTAAGGTATGGCTACACCTTC. Residues: CASSLTPGQGVRYGYTF. The chain couples TRBV27 to TRBJ1-2; 11 bases agree with TRBD1. V shed 5 bases and J 5 bases; nucleotides not matched to a gene: 13. The CDR3 is 17 residues long. CDR1 is MNHEY and CDR2 is SMNVEV in the germline V gene (reference sequence).

This clone showed up just a few times. This chain connects TRBV7-9 to TRBJ2-1; possible D gene TRBD2, 6 bases. CDR1 SEHNR and CDR2 FQNEAQ come from the germline V gene (reference sequence). The CDR3 consists of 15 residues. Trimming took 2 bases from V and 7 from J, leaving 15 bases between them. In DNA form, the CDR3 reads TGTGCCAGCAGCTTATCGACGCGGGCGGGGAATGAGCAGTTCTTC. Its translation is CASSLSTRAGNEQFF.

J is TRBJ1-1 and V is TRBV6-6; D unclear. CDR3 length: 15 amino acids. The V end lost 6 bases, the J end lost 0 bases, and 14 bases lay between the germline ends. CDR1 is MNHNY and CDR2 is SVGAGI in the germline V gene (reference sequence). CDR3 sequence: CASRDRRSLNTEAFF. For the CDR3, the DNA is TGTGCCAGCAGGGATCGGAGGTCCCTGAACACTGAAGCTTTCTTT.

J is TRBJ1-6 and V is TRBV14; 7 bases are a match to TRBD1. The CDR3 extends over 16 amino acids. CDR1 is SGHDN, CDR2 FVKESK, per germline. With V trimmed by 4 bases and J by 10 bases, 13 bases remained unmatched. CDR3 residues: CASSPSGTAVGSPLHF. CDR3 nucleotides: TGTGCCAGCAGCCCATCCGGGACAGCAGTTGGATCACCCCTCCACTTT.

This chain uses TRBV4-1 with TRBJ1-6; 7 bases are shared with TRBD1. Looked up from germline, CDR1 is MGHRA and CDR2 is YSYEKL. CDR3 length: 16 amino acids. Germline trimming cut 2 bases from V and 4 bases from J; bases unmatched to any gene: 5. CDR3 bases: TGCGCCAGCAGCCAAAGGGGGGACAGTTATAATTCACCCCTCCACTTT. Translation: CASSQRGDSYNSPLHF.

This clone was recorded at least ten times. In nucleotides, the CDR3 is TGTGCCAGCAGCCACTCGGGGAGAGAGACCTACGAGCAGTACTTC. Encoded protein: CASSHSGRETYEQYF. The V gene is TRBV21-1, the J gene TRBJ2-7; the DNA was not used to check the table's D call, TRBD2. TRBV21-1 represents a pseudogene. The CDR3 covers 15 residues.

The chain has TRBV6-1 and TRBJ1-4; D unresolved. V was trimmed by 1 base and J by 5 bases, leaving 11 bases between them. This CDR3 is 15 amino acids long. The V gene's germline CDR1 is MNHNS and CDR2 SASEGT. The CDR3 here is CASSEGGIPNEKLFF. The CDR3 bases are TGTGCCAGCAGTGAAGGAGGAATCCCAAATGAAAAACTGTTTTTT.

This clone was observed once. The chain carries TRBV5-4 and TRBJ1-6; D is ambiguous. Per the germline V gene, CDR1 is SGHNT and CDR2 is YYREEE (reference sequence). Trimming took 2 bases from V and 10 from J, leaving 4 bases between them. The CDR3 is 11 residues long. The CDR3 bases are TGTGCCAGCAGCTTCACATCACCCCTCCACTTT. Translation gives CASSFTSPLHF.

This chain connects TRBV5-6 to TRBJ2-5, with D maybe TRBD2 (6 bases). The CDR3 loop spans 14 amino acids. Germline assignment: CDR1 SGHDT and CDR2 YYEEEE. The ends were cut back, 7 bases at V and 1 base at J, with 14 bases in the middle. CDR3 protein: CASFRAGRQETQYF. CDR3 in DNA: TGTGCCAGCTTTAGGGCGGGACGCCAAGAGACCCAGTACTTC.

The chain carries TRBV19 and TRBJ1-1; TRBD1 is a possible D gene (6 bases). Trimming removed 5 bases from V and 3 bases from J, with 13 bases in between. CDR1 and CDR2 (germline): LNHDA, SQIVND (reference sequence). The CDR3 has 14 amino acids. CDR3 residues: CASSRPQGYTEAFF. The CDR3, as DNA: TGTGCCAGTAGTCGACCCCAGGGGTACACTGAAGCTTTCTTT.

J is TRBJ2-1 and V is TRBV25-1; the match to TRBD2 covers 15 bases. V gave up 2 bases and J gave up 2 bases; unmatched junction bases: 4. The CDR3 loop spans 18 amino acids. The germline V gene has CDR1 MGHDK and CDR2 SYGVNS. The CDR3 is CASSEPGLAGGPYNEQFF. In DNA form, the CDR3 reads TGTGCCAGCAGTGAACCGGGACTAGCGGGAGGCCCCTACAATGAGCAGTTCTTC. Full variable domain (outside the CDR3, taken from reference TRBV25-1 and TRBJ2-1): EADIYQTPRYLVIGTGKKITLECSQTMGHDKMYWYQQDPGMELHLIHYSYGVNSTEKGDLSSESTVSRIRTEHFPLTLESARPSHTSQYLCASSEPGLAGGPYNEQFFGPGTRLTVL.

This chain joins TRBV7-2 and TRBJ1-1; D gene unclear. The ends were cut back, 5 bases at V and 1 base at J, with 11 bases in the middle. Germline V CDR1 and CDR2: SGHTA, FQGNSA. The CDR3 runs 14 residues. The CDR3, as DNA: TGTGCCAGCAGCATACGGTCTGGGAACACTGAAGCTTTCTTT. Translation gives CASSIRSGNTEAFF.

The rearrangement links TRBV29-1 to TRBJ2-1; the match to TRBD1 covers 7 bases. This CDR3 comprises 14 residues. V was clipped by 6 bases and J by 4 bases; unmatched bases: 9. CDR1 and CDR2 from the germline V gene are SQVTM and ANQGSEA. Here the CDR3 DNA reads TGCAGCGTCCCCGCCAGGGGGTCTTACAATGAGCAGTTCTTC. Its translation is CSVPARGSYNEQFF.

The CDR3 DNA sequence: TGTGCCAGCTCACCTCAGGACAGGGGCGGTGGCTACACCTTC. Residues: CASSPQDRGGGYTF. The chain recombines TRBV18 with TRBJ1-2; 9 bases map to TRBD1. Germline V lookup: CDR1 KGHSH, CDR2 LQKENI. CDR3 size: 14 residues. V was pared by 3 bases and J by 7 bases, with 6 bases of the junction left unmatched.

The table lists this clone with a few counts. The chain carries TRBV25-1 and TRBJ2-1; perhaps TRBD1 as D (6 bases). The CDR3 length is 14 residues. The ends were cut back, 2 bases at V and 6 bases at J, with 11 bases in the middle. Germline values: CDR1 MGHDK, CDR2 SYGVNS. The CDR3: CASSERTDSNEQFF. In nucleotides, the CDR3 is TGTGCCAGCAGTGAAAGGACAGACAGCAATGAGCAGTTCTTC.

The rearrangement uses TRBV14 and TRBJ1-4; a possible D gene is TRBD1 (5 bases). The CDR3 runs 18 residues. V shed 1 base and J shed 3 bases, with 18 bases lying between them. Germline loops: CDR1 SGHDN, CDR2 FVKESK. The CDR3 DNA reads as TGTGCCAGCAGCCAAGTTCGGCGAGTAGGGGAGGCTAATGAAAAACTGTTTTTT. This codes for CASSQVRRVGEANEKLFF.

This chain uses TRBV7-7 with TRBJ1-3, with 7 nucleotides matching TRBD1. Per the germline V gene, CDR1 is SSHAT and CDR2 is FNYEAQ (reference sequence). The CDR3 consists of 16 residues. Unmatched junction bases numbered 5, after V lost 3 bases and J lost 0 bases. The CDR3 region has the DNA TGTGCCAGCAGCTTGGGGACAGTCTTCTCTGGAAACACCATATATTTT. Protein sequence: CASSLGTVFSGNTIYF.

J is TRBJ2-7 and V is TRBV19, with 7 bases identical to TRBD1. Trimming cost V 3 bases and J 3 bases; bases outside gene matches: 17. Germline CDR1 and CDR2: LNHDA and SQIVND (reference sequence). The CDR3 is made up of 18 amino acids. This CDR3 is CASSIQLGRQGRIYEQYF. The CDR3 nucleotides are TGTGCCAGTAGTATCCAACTGGGGCGACAGGGAAGAATCTACGAGCAGTACTTC.

The rearrangement links TRBV15 to TRBJ2-1; 7 bases line up with TRBD2. This CDR3 is built from 12 residues. Germline V lookup: CDR1 LNHNV, CDR2 YYDKDF (reference sequence). The ends lost 3 bases at V and 14 bases at J; junction bases unmatched: 7. The CDR3 DNA reads as TGTGCCACCAGCAGGGCTAGCGGTGGGGAGTTCTTC. It specifies CATSRASGGEFF.

The chain has TRBV11-2 and TRBJ2-1, with 10 bases lining up with TRBD2. This CDR3 has 20 amino acids. The V segment lost 0 bases and the J segment 3 bases; nucleotides outside the gene matches: 14. The germline CDR1 and CDR2 sequences are SGHAT and FQNNGV. CDR3 protein: CASSLEASGSLTGFYNEQFF. In DNA form, the CDR3 reads TGTGCCAGCAGCTTAGAGGCTAGCGGGAGCCTAACGGGGTTCTACAATGAGCAGTTCTTC.

The chain couples TRBV13 to TRBJ2-7; perhaps TRBD2 as D (6 bases). The CDR3 length is 13 residues. In germline, CDR1 is PRHDT, CDR2 FYEKMQ (reference sequence). The V and J ends lost 5 bases and 5 bases respectively, with 13 bases between them. The CDR3 DNA sequence: TGTGCCAGCAGCCCCCAAGGACTACACGAGCAGTACTTC. Its translation is CASSPQGLHEQYF.

The rearrangement joins TRBV7-2 to TRBJ1-6; perhaps TRBD1 as D (5 bases). In germline, CDR1 is SGHTA, CDR2 FQGNSA. This CDR3 is built from 16 residues. The V gene lost 5 bases and the J gene lost 8 bases, with 19 bases spanning the gap. Here the CDR3 reads CASSPRTGRWYSPLHF. The DNA for the CDR3 is TGTGCCAGCAGCCCCCGCACAGGCCGGTGGTATTCACCCCTCCACTTT. Using reference TRBV7-2 and TRBJ1-6 for the parts outside the CDR3, the full variable domain is GAGVSQSPSNKVTEKGKDVELRCDPISGHTALYWYRQSLGQGLEFLIYFQGNSAPDKSGLPSDRFSAERTGGSVSTLTIQRTQQEDSAVYLCASSPRTGRWYSPLHFGNGTRLTVT.

J is TRBJ1-4 and V is TRBV29-1; D is possibly TRBD1 (5 bases). Germline CDR1 is SQVTM and CDR2 is ANQGSEA. With 4 bases removed from V and 8 bases from J, the gap between germline ends came to 14 bases. The length of the CDR3 is 13 residues. The CDR3 DNA reads as TGCAGCGTTGGGGGGGGACTTTTGGAAAAACTGTTTTTT. This encodes CSVGGGLLEKLFF.

The genes are TRBV30 and TRBJ1-6; TRBD1 matches 10 bases. Germline CDR1 GTSNPN, CDR2 SVGIG (reference sequence). V was pared by 4 bases and J by 15 bases, with 9 bases of the junction left unmatched. The CDR3 has 13 residues. CDR3 in DNA: TGTGCCTGGAAAGGGACAGGGGAATCTCTCCTCCACTTT. Amino acid sequence: CAWKGTGESLLHF.

Of note for this clone: Here the CDR3 omits its conserved ending phenylalanine or tryptophan, so a read error is the likely source. It is unclear where the CDR3 begins or ends on the DNA, so no DNA is shown, and the CDR3 is as TCRdb lists it. The chain is built from TRBV6-5 and TRBJ2-3; the table assigns TRBD2, which was not confirmed against the DNA. The CDR3 spans 14 residues, counting both ends. CDR1 is MNHEY and CDR2 is SVGAGI in the germline V gene. CDR3 sequence: CASRDLRTKVGAWT.